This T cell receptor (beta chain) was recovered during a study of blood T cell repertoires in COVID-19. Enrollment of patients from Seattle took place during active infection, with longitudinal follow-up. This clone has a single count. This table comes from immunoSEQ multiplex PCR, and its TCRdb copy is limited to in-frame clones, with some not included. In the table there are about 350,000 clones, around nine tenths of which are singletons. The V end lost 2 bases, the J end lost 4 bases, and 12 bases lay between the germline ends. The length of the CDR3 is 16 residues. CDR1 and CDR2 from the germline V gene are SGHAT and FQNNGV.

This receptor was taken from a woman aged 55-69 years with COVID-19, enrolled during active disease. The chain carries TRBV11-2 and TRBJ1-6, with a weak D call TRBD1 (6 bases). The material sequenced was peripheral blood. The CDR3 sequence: CASSLRDTRYNSPLHF. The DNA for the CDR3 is TGTGCCAGCAGCTTAAGGGACACAAGATATAATTCACCCCTCCACTTT. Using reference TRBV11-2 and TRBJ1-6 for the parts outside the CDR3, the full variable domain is EAGVAQSPRYKIIEKRQSVAFWCNPISGHATLYWYQQILGQGPKLLIQFQNNGVVDDSQLPKDRFSAERLKGVDSTLKIQPAKLEDSAVYLCASSLRDTRYNSPLHFGNGTRLTVT.